This TCR beta chain is drawn from a study of shared clonotypes between healthy human individuals. With respect to this clone: The antigen is not known.

Overall study findings and caveats: With a few donors compared, 4% to 5% of naive CD4 clonotypes were shared. Only blood was sampled; tissue repertoires likely differ. Naive subsets usually exceeded memory subsets in estimated richness.

The data were produced by immunoSEQ multiplex PCR, yet TCRdb's version contains in-frame clones alone and is incomplete. Altogether around 980,000 clones are present, roughly 74% being singletons, with the ten largest covering 0.55% to 0.7%. V was shortened by 2 bases and J by 3 bases, with 11 bases between the two germline ends. Germline loops: CDR1 SEHNR, CDR2 FQNEAQ (reference sequence). This CDR3 comprises 14 residues. This clonotype originated in a man younger than 35 in good health. Some clones in this sample may be carry-over from other donors' samples. Material: memory CD4+ T cells from PBMCs. Subset denoted: CD45RA-negative fraction. The chain links TRBV7-9 to TRBJ2-7; maybe TRBD2 (5 bases). In nucleotides, the CDR3 is TGTGCCAGCAGCTTATCCCGGGAAAGCTACGAGCAGTACTTC. This codes for CASSLSRESYEQYF.